This T cell receptor (beta chain) is from a study of control samples from healthy donors and cancer patients. The repertoire was sequenced with immunoSEQ multiplex PCR; TCRdb's copy has only in-frame clones and lacks some. The sample carries 100,000 to 120,000 clones, approximately 87% recorded once. The origin of this receptor is a woman aged 55 to 70 with lung cancer. The sequenced sample consisted of PBMCs.

The CDR3 DNA sequence: TGTGCCAGCAGTTCCTCCTCAATTGACATCGGGAGCCCCCTCCACTTT. Protein sequence: CASSSSSIDIGSPLHF. The rearrangement joins TRBV6-2 or TRBV6-3 to TRBJ1-6; unclear D gene. The CDR3 contains 16 residues. Deletions cut 4 bases from V and 13 bases from J, with 23 bases between. Germline V CDR1 and CDR2: MNHEY, SVGEGT.